Here is one T cell receptor (beta chain) with its context. The trim removed 6 bases at V and 2 bases at J, leaving 10 bases unmatched. This CDR3 has 15 amino acids. Germline V gene lookup returns CDR1 MNHEY and CDR2 SVGAGI. Data came from immunoSEQ multiplex PCR; TCRdb stores just in-frame clones and leaves some out. The sample carries around 80,000 clones, 85% to 95% recorded once. The record originates from a study of technical replicates of blood from a few donors. Sequenced: T cells isolated from PBMCs. The J gene is TRBJ2-7, the V gene TRBV6-5; 7 bases align to TRBD1. This receptor was taken from a human donor in good health. The CDR3 here is CASSSWDSGAYEQYF. The CDR3 DNA reads as TGTGCCAGCAGCTCCTGGGACAGTGGGGCCTACGAGCAGTACTTC.